These 26 T cell receptor beta chains came from one sample sequenced in a study of T-cell reconstitution after alpha-beta-depleted transplantation in children (dated by TCRdb to the mid-2010s). Receptor amplification or capture employed PCR. TCRdb records Illumina HiSeq 2500 as the sequencer. TCR libraries were prepared with molecular barcoding, using unique molecular identifiers to normalize TCRbeta repertoire quantification. In TCRdb, the public reads were trimmed at Q25 with fastp and aligned with MiXCR, with productive beta chains retained. Every CDR3 protein is listed once, alongside the most common genes and DNA of its rows. Across this sample there are 200,000 to 250,000 distinct CDR3 sequences, with 9.5% to 13% seen only once. The ten largest clones add up to 28% of the sample. The meaning of the sample's treatment or condition label: allogeneic hematopoietic cell transplantation with graft depleted of TCRalphabeta T cells and CD19 B cells.

Source: PBMCs, taken before TCRalphabeta/CD19-depleted stem cell transplant. These receptors were obtained from a child under two years old with acute myeloid leukemia, due to receive a stem cell transplant.

In regard to this clonotype: A clone one base away is much larger, so this may be a read error. The chain couples TRBV20-1 to TRBJ2-1, with no clear D. The CDR3 totals 12 residues. Germline lookup yields CDR1 DFQATT and CDR2 SNEGSKA (reference sequence). The CDR3: CCASLGYNEQFF. The DNA of the CDR3 is TGCTGTGCTAGTCTGGGCTACAATGAGCAGTTCTTC.

With regard to this clonotype: A much larger clone is a single base away; this may be a read error. CDR3 residues: CASSPPKGAGDTF. In DNA form, the CDR3 reads TGTGCCAGCAGTCCCCCAAAAGGAGCCGGCGACACCTTC. V is TRBV6-1 and J is TRBJ1-2, with D unclear. The germline V gene encodes CDR1 MNHNS and CDR2 SASEGT. Between the trimmed V and J ends, which lost 5 bases and 12 bases, there was a span of 19 bases. The CDR3 has 13 residues.

This clonotype was seen repeatedly, ten times or more. The chain links TRBV5-1 to TRBJ2-7; 14 nucleotides line up with TRBD2. CDR1 and CDR2 (germline): SGHRS, YFSETQ. The CDR3 has 15 residues. V shed 0 bases and J 8 bases; nucleotides not matched to a gene: 4. The CDR3 region is CASSLEGTSGRKQYF. The CDR3 DNA is TGCGCCAGCAGCTTGGAAGGGACTAGCGGGAGAAAGCAGTACTTC.

This clonotype was detected many times. This sequence joins TRBV5-6 and TRBJ1-2, with D hard to call. The CDR3 runs to 13 residues. Germline V CDR1 and CDR2: SGHDT, YYEEEE. V gave up 0 bases and J gave up 6 bases, with 9 bases separating them. Here the CDR3 DNA reads TGTGCCAGCAGCTTGGTGCGGTCCAATGGCTACACCTTC. It specifies CASSLVRSNGYTF.

This clonotype was seen many times. Given a much more abundant clone one base away, this may be a read error. CDR3 region: CASSLAAGSSYNEQFF. The CDR3 DNA is TGTGCCAGCAGCTTAGCGGCAGGGAGCTCCTACAATGAGCAGTTCTTC. The J gene is TRBJ2-1, the V gene TRBV7-9, with D possibly called TRBD1 or TRBD2 (5 bases each). The ends were cut back, 0 bases at V and 0 bases at J, with 9 bases in the middle. Per the germline V gene, CDR1 is SEHNR and CDR2 is FQNEAQ (reference sequence). The CDR3 is 16 residues long.

This clonotype showed up many times. The rearrangement joins TRBV5-1 to TRBJ2-1; possible D gene TRBD1, 5 bases. The germline CDR1 and CDR2 sequences are SGHRS and YFSETQ. V shed 2 bases and J shed 1 base, with 10 bases lying between them. CDR3 length equals 15 residues. The CDR3 loop reads CASSFRTQSYNEQFF. DNA for the CDR3: TGCGCCAGCAGCTTCAGGACACAATCCTACAATGAGCAGTTCTTC.

This clonotype has at least ten counts. This chain links TRBV5-5 with TRBJ2-7, with 8 positions matching TRBD1. CDR1 is SGHKS, CDR2 YYEKEE, per germline (reference sequence). The CDR3 spans 14 residues. Unmatched junction bases numbered 5, after V lost 4 bases and J lost 2 bases. CDR3 sequence reads: CASSGQGLAYEQYF. CDR3 bases: TGTGCCAGCAGCGGACAGGGTTTAGCCTACGAGCAGTACTTC.

This clonotype showed up many times. The chain uses TRBV18 and TRBJ2-1; 7 bases match TRBD1. Germline loops: CDR1 KGHSH, CDR2 LQKENI. The trim removed 1 base at V and 8 bases at J, leaving 20 bases unmatched. The CDR3 contains 19 residues. For the CDR3, the DNA is TGTGCCAGCTCACCACAGGACCGCCTGGGACAGCGAAGAAGCGATGAGCAGTTCTTC. This encodes CASSPQDRLGQRRSDEQFF.

This clonotype was seen many times. The chain uses TRBV20-1 and TRBJ2-5, with 11 bases aligning to TRBD1. The V segment lost 7 bases and the J segment 2 bases; nucleotides outside the gene matches: 12. This CDR3 comprises 16 residues. Germline CDR1 is DFQATT and CDR2 is SNEGSKA (reference sequence). CDR3 sequence (DNA): TGCAGTGTCCCAAGGGGGACAGGGGGTGTTCAAGAGACCCAGTACTTC. Protein product: CSVPRGTGGVQETQYF.

V and J are TRBV2 and TRBJ2-1; TRBD1 agrees at 8 bases. This CDR3 contains 16 residues. V lost 6 bases and J lost 4; bases outside the gene matches: 11. Germline V gives CDR1 SNHLY, CDR2 FYNNEI. CDR3 in DNA: TGTGCCAGCAGAGCCGGACAGGGTTTTAGGTACAATGAGCAGTTCTTC. Encoded protein: CASRAGQGFRYNEQFF.

At least ten counts were recorded for this clonotype. CDR3 nucleotides: TGTGCCAGCTCCCTTGGGGAGAACACTGAAGCTTTCTTT. It is translated as CASSLGENTEAFF. The chain combines TRBV12-3 or TRBV12-4 with TRBJ1-1; D gene uncertain. This CDR3 comprises 13 residues. Trimming stripped 8 bases from V and 1 base from J, with 11 bases between.

This clonotype was found many times. V usage is TRBV20-1 and J usage is TRBJ2-1, with TRBD2 as a possible D gene (6 bases). This CDR3 region has 13 residues. CDR1 and CDR2 (germline): DFQATT, SNEGSKA (reference sequence). V was clipped by 2 bases and J by 9 bases, with 14 bases between them. CDR3 bases: TGCAGTGCTAGACTAGCGATCTCGGGTGAGCAGTTCTTC. Residues: CSARLAISGEQFF.

This clonotype was observed many times. The chain combines TRBV29-1 with TRBJ1-1, with D perhaps TRBD1 (5 bases). The length of the CDR3 is 13 residues. V shed 8 bases and J shed 0 bases, with 13 bases lying between them. Germline V gene lookup returns CDR1 SQVTM and CDR2 ANQGSEA. The DNA for the CDR3 is TGCAGCTCCTCCCGGGGGATGAACACTGAAGCTTTCTTT. Amino acid sequence: CSSSRGMNTEAFF.

Comment on this clonotype: A clone one base away is much larger, so this may be a read error. The rearrangement links TRBV5-6 to TRBJ1-2, with a weak D call TRBD1 (5 bases). Germline lookup yields CDR1 SGHDT and CDR2 YYEEEE. This CDR3 has 14 residues. CDR3 loop: CASSLVGRDYGHTF. The DNA of the CDR3 is TGTGCCAGCAGCTTGGTAGGTCGGGACTATGGCCACACCTTC.

The table lists this clonotype with many counts. The chain has TRBV7-9 and TRBJ2-1, with 8 positions matching TRBD2. The germline gives CDR1 SEHNR, CDR2 FQNEAQ (reference sequence). V shed 3 bases, J shed 5 bases, and the junction held 12 bases outside the gene matches. The CDR3 spans 17 residues. Here the CDR3 reads CASSFPPGLVSHNEQFF. The CDR3 DNA is TGTGCCAGCAGCTTCCCACCGGGACTAGTATCGCACAATGAGCAGTTCTTC. Based on the CDR3 plus reference TRBV7-9 and TRBJ2-1, the full variable domain is DTGVSQNPRHKITKRGQNVTFRCDPISEHNRLYWYRQTLGQGPEFLTYFQNEAQLEKSRLLSDRFSAERPKGSFSTLEIQRTEQGDSAMYLCASSFPPGLVSHNEQFFGPGTRLTVL.

The table lists this clonotype with many counts. The CDR3: CASSLWGRGKMNTEAFF. CDR3 DNA sequence: TGTGCCAGCAGCCTCTGGGGGAGGGGGAAAATGAACACTGAAGCTTTCTTT. This chain joins TRBV7-9 and TRBJ1-1; possibly TRBD1 for D (6 bases). The CDR3 is 17 amino acids. The V and J ends lost 5 bases and 0 bases respectively, with 19 bases between them. The germline CDR1 and CDR2 sequences are SEHNR and FQNEAQ (reference sequence).

In this sample, this clonotype turned up a few times. CDR3 coding DNA: TGTGCCAGCAGCTTTGGAGGGAGTCGGGACAATGAGCAGTTCTTC. Translated: CASSFGGSRDNEQFF. This chain joins TRBV11-1 and TRBJ2-1, with D possibly matching TRBD2 (6 bases). Germline V lookup: CDR1 SGHAT, CDR2 FQDESV (reference sequence). The CDR3 is 15 amino acids. V dropped 3 bases and J dropped 5 bases, with 14 bases sitting between them.

This clonotype was observed many times. This chain joins TRBV20-1 and TRBJ1-6, with a possible D match to TRBD1 (5 bases). Germline values: CDR1 DFQATT, CDR2 SNEGSKA (reference sequence). The CDR3 runs 15 residues. V gave up 0 bases and J gave up 9 bases, with 15 bases separating them. Here the CDR3 DNA reads TGCAGTGCTAGAGATCTTCGGGGCTCGCTTTCACCCCTCCACTTT. Translating it yields CSARDLRGSLSPLHF.

Many counts were recorded for this clonotype. This chain joins TRBV30 and TRBJ2-1, with 7 bases fitting TRBD2. The CDR3 contains 15 residues. The V and J ends lost 2 bases and 8 bases, in that order; junction bases with no gene match: 12. The germline V gene encodes CDR1 GTSNPN and CDR2 SVGIG (reference sequence). CDR3 in amino acids: CAWSRGSGNFYEQFF. CDR3 nucleotides: TGTGCCTGGAGTAGAGGGAGCGGGAACTTTTATGAGCAGTTCTTC.

This clonotype appeared many times. The chain carries TRBV7-9 and TRBJ2-7, with 9 bases aligning to TRBD2. V shed 5 bases, J shed 7 bases, and the junction held 12 bases outside the gene matches. The germline CDR1 and CDR2 sequences are SEHNR and FQNEAQ (reference sequence). The CDR3 consists of 15 residues. The CDR3 nucleotides are TGTGCCAGCAGCATCAGACTAGCGGACTCCATGGAGCAGTACTTC. It codes for CASSIRLADSMEQYF.

At least ten counts were recorded for this clonotype. The CDR3 sequence is CASSSGGGYSGANVLTF. CDR3 sequence (DNA): TGTGCCAGCAGTTCCGGCGGAGGTTACTCTGGGGCCAACGTCCTGACTTTC. The rearrangement joins TRBV12-3 or TRBV12-4 to TRBJ2-6, with D possibly matching TRBD2 (5 bases). This CDR3 has 17 residues. Trimming left V 4 bases short and J 0 bases short, with 13 bases between.

In its sample, this clonotype was seen many times. V usage is TRBV27 and J usage is TRBJ2-7, with D possibly being TRBD1 (6 bases). The germline V gene encodes CDR1 MNHEY and CDR2 SMNVEV (reference sequence). Trimming took 6 bases from V and 12 from J, leaving 21 bases between them. CDR3 length equals 13 residues. CDR3 sequence (DNA): TGTGCCAGCAGAAGCCGGGACACCTCTCGGGGGTACTTC. Its translation: CASRSRDTSRGYF.

This clonotype has at least ten counts. The chain employs TRBV5-1 and TRBJ2-3; the D is unclear. The CDR3 loop spans 14 amino acids. The ends were cut back, 5 bases at V and 6 bases at J, with 16 bases in the middle. In germline, CDR1 is SGHRS, CDR2 YFSETQ. The CDR3 here is CASSADLMVDTQYF. The CDR3 DNA follows: TGCGCCAGCAGTGCTGACCTGATGGTGGATACGCAGTATTTT.

The sample holds many counts of this clonotype. The chain couples TRBV29-1 to TRBJ2-7, with D tentatively TRBD2 (5 bases). The CDR3 spans 11 residues. V was clipped by 7 bases and J by 7 bases, with 14 bases between them. Germline values: CDR1 SQVTM, CDR2 ANQGSEA. CDR3 region: CSASGLREQYF. CDR3 nucleotides: TGCAGCGCATCCGGACTGAGGGAGCAGTACTTC.

Ten or more counts support this clonotype. The chain couples TRBV5-6 to TRBJ2-5, with D tentatively TRBD2 (6 bases). Germline V gene lookup returns CDR1 SGHDT and CDR2 YYEEEE. Trimming took off 4 bases at V and 2 bases at J, with 9 bases between the two ends. CDR3 length equals 13 residues. Here the CDR3 reads CASSPGLQETQYF. The CDR3 bases are TGTGCCAGCAGCCCAGGACTACAAGAGACCCAGTACTTC. Full variable domain (missing parts from reference TRBV5-6 and TRBJ2-5): DAGVTQSPTHLIKTRGQQVTLRCSPKSGHDTVSWYQQALGQGPQFIFQYYEEEERQRGNFPDRFSGHQFPNYSSELNVNALLLGDSALYLCASSPGLQETQYFGPGTRLLVL.

The chain links TRBV11-2 to TRBJ2-3; maybe TRBD2 (5 bases). The V gene lost 5 bases and the J gene lost 6 bases, with 12 bases spanning the gap. Germline V gene sequence: CDR1 SGHAT, CDR2 FQNNGV. The length of the CDR3 is 13 residues. DNA for the CDR3: TGTGCCAGCAGCGGGAGAAGGGTGGATACGCAGTATTTT. It translates to CASSGRRVDTQYF.